The present entry profiles one T cell receptor (beta chain) with its context. This entry belongs to a study of shared T cell receptors in the human thymus. Libraries were prepared by immunoSEQ multiplex PCR; TCRdb keeps only in-frame clonotypes and omits some of them. This sample carries about 380,000 clones, around 95% of them seen once, and the ten largest clones take approximately 0.018%. The CDR3 is 20 residues long. Germline CDR1 SGDLS, CDR2 YYNGEE. The V segment lost 2 bases and the J segment 0 bases; nucleotides outside the gene matches: 14. The sequence was obtained from a human donor. The specimen was thymocytes. V usage is TRBV9 and J usage is TRBJ2-1; 10 bases fit TRBD2. The CDR3 is CASSVEVAGGPLSSYNEQFF. CDR3 bases: TGTGCCAGCAGCGTCGAGGTAGCGGGAGGCCCATTAAGCTCCTACAATGAGCAGTTCTTC.